This T cell receptor (beta chain) was recorded in a study of cytomegalovirus exposure and HLA in healthy donors. Study-wide points: Analysis was carried out at a later point, and it linked a missense DCLRE1C variant to TCR beta V- and J-gene trimming. Most TCR sequences were uncommon, yet certain public TCRs appeared in many donors.

Comments on this clone: Its antigen is still unknown.

PCR primers comprised 60 Vbeta and 13 Jbeta primers. Repertoires were generated with immunoSEQ multiplex PCR, while TCRdb's copy carries only in-frame clones and drops some. The table has about 130,000 clones, 70% to 80% seen once. The sequenced sample was PBMCs. The TCR sequence derives from a man aged 35-49 years in good health and CMV-seropositive.

In DNA, the CDR3 is TGTGCCAGCAGCTTAAAAAATGGACAGGGGGCTTCGGGAAACACCATATATTTT. Translated, it gives CASSLKNGQGASGNTIYF. V gene TRBV5-5 combines with J gene TRBJ1-3; TRBD1 matches 11 bases. Germline trimming cut 2 bases from V and 4 bases from J; bases unmatched to any gene: 11. The length of the CDR3 is 18 residues. Germline assignment: CDR1 SGHKS and CDR2 YYEKEE (reference sequence).